Described below is a single T cell receptor beta chain sequence and its context. As yet, its antigen is unknown. Other DNA sequences from this sample encode an identical CDR3 as well. The sample comes from a study of cytomegalovirus exposure and HLA in healthy donors. Study-wide context: The study placed approximately 80% of its 398 genotyped donors in the Caucasian-associated ancestry cluster. Study findings and constraints: As confirmed in vitro, three CMV-associated chains were specific for CMV antigens.

This CDR3 has 14 residues. V was clipped by 4 bases and J by 4 bases, with 15 bases between them. The V gene's germline CDR1 is SGHKS and CDR2 YYEKEE (reference sequence). PCR used 60 Vbeta primers and 13 Jbeta primers. The table came from immunoSEQ multiplex PCR; TCRdb's copy has only in-frame clones and leaves some out. The data show 100,000 to 150,000 clones, about 72% seen once. This sequence joins TRBV5-5 and TRBJ2-7, with a possible D match to TRBD1 (7 bases). This clonotype was obtained from a female donor in good health and CMV-seronegative. The sequenced material came from PBMCs. CDR3 sequence (DNA): TGTGCCAGCAGCCCAGGGCCAGGGGGGTACGAGCAGTACTTC. It translates to CASSPGPGGYEQYF.